This T cell receptor (beta chain) was captured in a study of blood T cell repertoires in COVID-19. In the study overall: Sources were T cells, B-cell-depleted T cells, or PBMCs; the material itself was cDNA or gDNA.

TCRdb's table, derived via immunoSEQ multiplex PCR, lists solely in-frame clones and lacks some. Of about 180,000 clones in the sample, around 83% were seen once. The CDR3 consists of 12 residues. Germline CDR1 SGHRS, CDR2 YFSETQ. V lost 5 bases, J lost 8 bases, and 8 bases lay in between. The receptor was isolated from a man in his fifties who had recovered from COVID-19. The chain combines TRBV5-1 with TRBJ1-6, with D hard to call. Sequenced input: PBMCs or T cells enriched from blood (not recorded which). CDR3 sequence: CASRLSDSPLHF. For the CDR3, the DNA is TGCGCCAGCAGACTGAGTGATTCACCCCTCCACTTT.